The sequence of this T cell receptor (beta chain) was determined in a study of T cells after yellow fever vaccination. The wider study: Any fraction with a low cell number was prepared using SMART-Seq v4 Ultra Low Input.

This clonotype occurred many times. Its antigen remains unidentified. The CDR3 contains 14 residues. The germline gives CDR1 SEHNR, CDR2 FQNEAQ (reference sequence). V lost 10 bases, J lost 6 bases, and 10 bases stayed unmatched. Whole-study results and caveats: Primary-vaccination clones mostly resurfaced post-booster (more than 95% CD4, approximately 87% CD8).

In making TCR cDNA, 5'RACE template switching added a universal primer site and UMIs to it. In TCRdb, the 5' RACE reads were re-called with MiXCR into one record per CDR3 protein. Counted here are some 150,000 distinct CDR3 sequences, about 6.2% occurring once; the ten biggest clones make up approximately 0.61%. The specimen comprised CD4+ T cells sorted from PBMCs, sampled 10 days after the yellow fever booster vaccination. The receptor was derived from a young man who received the YFV17D yellow fever vaccine. The V and J genes are TRBV7-9 and TRBJ2-3; TRBD2 matches 10 bases. CDR3 sequence reads: CAKSAGTSADTQYF. CDR3 coding DNA: TGTGCCAAGTCCGCCGGGACTAGCGCTGATACGCAGTATTTT.